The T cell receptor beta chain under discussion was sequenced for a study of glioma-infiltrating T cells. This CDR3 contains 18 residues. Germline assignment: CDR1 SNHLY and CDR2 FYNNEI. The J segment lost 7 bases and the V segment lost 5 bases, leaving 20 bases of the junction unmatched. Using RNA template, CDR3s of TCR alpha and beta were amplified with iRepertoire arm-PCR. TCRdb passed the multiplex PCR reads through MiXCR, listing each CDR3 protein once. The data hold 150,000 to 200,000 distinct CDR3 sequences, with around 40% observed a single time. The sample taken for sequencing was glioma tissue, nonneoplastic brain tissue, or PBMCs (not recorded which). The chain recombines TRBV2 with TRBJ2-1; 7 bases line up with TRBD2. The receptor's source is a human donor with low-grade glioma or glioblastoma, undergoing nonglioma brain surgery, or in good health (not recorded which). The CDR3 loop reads CASSYRFAGLRSGNEQFF. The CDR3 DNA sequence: TGTGCCAGCAGTTATCGTTTCGCGGGACTACGTAGTGGGAATGAGCAGTTCTTC.